This TCR beta chain was documented in a study of human thymus T cells. The study, taken as a whole, reports: Across thymic and blood repertoires, the usage of V and J genes appeared to be biased. Highly overlapping thymic repertoires in unrelated individuals were reported by related research.

As to this clone: Its antigen is still unknown.

Clones were sequenced by immunoSEQ multiplex PCR, and TCRdb holds only the in-frame ones, with some missing. This sample has roughly 120,000 clones; around 95% occur once, and the top ten carry roughly 0.024%. Corrective cardiac operations yielded the resected thymus tissue. Healthy Finnish infants having corrective surgery for congenital heart defects served as donors. CDR1 and CDR2 from the germline V gene are SGHRS and YFSETQ. After removal of 3 bases from V and 0 bases from J, the junction contained 6 bases not matched to a gene. There are 16 residues in the CDR3. The sequence came from a boy less than two years old with a congenital heart defect but otherwise immunologically healthy. V and J are TRBV5-1 and TRBJ2-7, with TRBD2 matching over 10 bases. The sequencing sample was made of thymus tissue. The CDR3 region is CASSSGLAVSSYEQYF. CDR3 sequence (DNA): TGCGCCAGCAGCTCTGGACTAGCGGTCAGCTCCTACGAGCAGTACTTC.